The text below deals with one T cell receptor (beta chain). Its antigen is unknown. The record originates from a study of somatic mutations in cytotoxic T cells in rheumatoid arthritis. The study's findings and limits: CD8+ clonality rose with age in rheumatoid arthritis patients, unlike in healthy controls. CD8+ T-cell clonality showed no significant difference between rheumatoid arthritis patients and age-matched healthy controls. More than 20% of CD8+ cells belonged to the largest clone in about an eighth of the 65 patients.

Germline CDR1 and CDR2: MNHEY and SMNVEV (reference sequence). Trimming took off 2 bases at V and 2 bases at J, with 7 bases between the two ends. The CDR3 is made up of 14 amino acids. Using immunoSEQ multiplex PCR, the repertoire was profiled, and TCRdb retains in-frame clones only, with some absent. The sample lists some 19,000 clones, about 80% occurring once. What was sequenced was CD8+ T cells sorted from blood. The chain recombines TRBV27 with TRBJ1-5; TRBD1 might be the D (5 bases). The origin of this receptor is a man aged 18-30 years with rheumatoid arthritis. The CDR3 bases are TGTGCCAGCAGTTTAAAAGGGGGCAATCAGCCCCAGCATTTT. Its protein is CASSLKGGNQPQHF.